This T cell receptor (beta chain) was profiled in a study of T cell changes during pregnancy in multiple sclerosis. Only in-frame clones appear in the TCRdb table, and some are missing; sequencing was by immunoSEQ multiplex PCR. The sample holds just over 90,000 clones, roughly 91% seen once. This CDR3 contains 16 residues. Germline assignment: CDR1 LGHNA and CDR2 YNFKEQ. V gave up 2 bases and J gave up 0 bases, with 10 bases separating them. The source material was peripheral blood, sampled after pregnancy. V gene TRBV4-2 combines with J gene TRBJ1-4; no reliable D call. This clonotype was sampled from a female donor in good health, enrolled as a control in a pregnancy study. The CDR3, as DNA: TGTGCCAGCAGCCAATCCGTACTTGCAACTAATGAAAAACTGTTTTTT. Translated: CASSQSVLATNEKLFF.